This is a list of T cell receptor beta chains from one sample in a study of T cell changes during pregnancy in multiple sclerosis. Using immunoSEQ multiplex PCR, the repertoire was profiled, and TCRdb retains in-frame clones only, with some absent. Of 45,000 or so clones listed, roughly 95% are singletons. The sample here was peripheral blood, taken in the second trimester of pregnancy. The receptors derive from a female donor with multiple sclerosis, enrolled in a pregnancy study. The conserved cysteine and the conserved F or W are not part of the CDR3 here. A D gene is named only where the DNA matches it firmly.

CDR3 protein	J gene	D gene	V gene
GTRTSARNEQF	TRBJ2-1	TRBD2	TRBV2
ASSPANEQF	TRBJ2-1	NA	TRBV18
ASSLSARDAEQY	TRBJ2-7	NA	TRBV27
ASSSRTRNTEAF	TRBJ1-1	NA	TRBV5-1
ASTGGTGELF	TRBJ2-2	NA	TRBV2
ASSLIGGWGETQY	TRBJ2-5	TRBD2	TRBV5-4
AWSDGQGGGAF	TRBJ1-1	TRBD1	TRBV30
ASSLEGTTNEKLF	TRBJ1-4	NA	TRBV7-8
ASSPQGGLAPTGELF	TRBJ2-2	TRBD2	TRBV4-3
AISGGRTSGRKYEQY	TRBJ2-7	TRBD2	TRBV10-3
ASSLGQTLNYGYT	TRBJ1-2	NA	TRBV11-2
ASRARTGGRTDTQY	TRBJ2-3	TRBD1	TRBV2
SASQENSNQPQH	TRBJ1-5	NA	TRBV29-1
ASSTSGGIKTNEQF	TRBJ2-1	TRBD2	TRBV5-1
ASLSRECSGNTIY	TRBJ1-3	NA	TRBV6-4
ASSIDQWTGSTDTQY	TRBJ2-3	TRBD1	TRBV19
ASSQEIGQPQH	TRBJ1-5	NA	TRBV4-1
ASSINLAGNEQF	TRBJ2-1	TRBD2	TRBV19
AISEGAASGNTIY	TRBJ1-3	NA	TRBV10-3
ASSEARGRLAALVYEQY	TRBJ2-7	TRBD2	TRBV6-1
ASSFRVPYSPLH	TRBJ1-6	NA	TRBV19
ASIRLAGEGETQY	TRBJ2-5	TRBD2	TRBV5-1
ASSLGPGLAGRSYNEQF	TRBJ2-1	TRBD2	TRBV28
SAERRDTQY	TRBJ2-3	NA	TRBV20-1
ASSLVAVTHENTEAF	TRBJ1-1	NA	TRBV7-3
ASSPTGGWGNTEAF	TRBJ1-1	TRBD1	TRBV27
AWSLGHKQTEQY	TRBJ2-7	NA	TRBV30
ASSTGDRALSEQY	TRBJ2-7	NA	TRBV5-4
ASSSPLLAGSSEQY	TRBJ2-7	TRBD2	TRBV27
ASSQDTLAGEGETQY	TRBJ2-5	TRBD2	TRBV4-2
ASSLEGGNQPQH	TRBJ1-5	NA	TRBV7-2
ASSDGRVPSYEQY	TRBJ2-7	NA	TRBV6-1
ASGLVRGAEGTEAF	TRBJ1-1	NA	TRBV12-5